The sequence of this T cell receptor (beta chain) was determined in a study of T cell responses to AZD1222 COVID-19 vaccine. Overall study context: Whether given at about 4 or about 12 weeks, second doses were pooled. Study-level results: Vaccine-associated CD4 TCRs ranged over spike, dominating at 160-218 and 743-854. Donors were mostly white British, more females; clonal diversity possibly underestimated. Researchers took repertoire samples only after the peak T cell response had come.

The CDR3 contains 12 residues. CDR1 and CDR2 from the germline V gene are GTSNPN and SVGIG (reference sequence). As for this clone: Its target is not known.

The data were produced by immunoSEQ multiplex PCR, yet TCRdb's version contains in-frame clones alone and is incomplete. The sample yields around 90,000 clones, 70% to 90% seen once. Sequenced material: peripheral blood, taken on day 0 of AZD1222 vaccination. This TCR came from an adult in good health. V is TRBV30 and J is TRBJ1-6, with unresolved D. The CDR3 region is CGHQLYNSPLHF. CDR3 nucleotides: TGTGGGCACCAACTTTATAATTCACCCCTCCACTTT.